The entry below gives a single TCR beta chain sequence along with its context. These data belong to a study of blood T cell repertoires in COVID-19. Overall study: COVID-19 samples, acute and convalescent, were from the United States, Italy and Spain.

Per the germline V gene, CDR1 is LNHDA and CDR2 is SQIVND (reference sequence). The CDR3 is 15 amino acids. Trimming removed 1 base from V and 4 bases from J, with 14 bases in between. TCRdb's table, derived via immunoSEQ multiplex PCR, lists solely in-frame clones and lacks some. Here the sample spans about 94,000 clones, 84% being singletons. Specimen: peripheral blood. The rearrangement links TRBV19 to TRBJ2-7; D possibly corresponds to TRBD2 (6 bases). The clonotype originates from a man in his 60s with acute or convalescent COVID-19. DNA of the CDR3: TGTGCCAGTAGTATAGGAGGAGGGTCTTCATACGAGCAGTACTTC. Its translation: CASSIGGGSSYEQYF.